The 9 T cell receptor beta chains listed next were all sequenced from one sample in a study of cytomegalovirus exposure and HLA in healthy donors. Both 60 Vbeta primers and 13 Jbeta primers went into the PCR. Assay: immunoSEQ multiplex PCR; the TCRdb copy retains only in-frame clones and omits some. This table holds 250,000 to 350,000 clones, 86% found once. Sequenced sample: PBMCs. These receptors all stem from a man aged 35 to 55 in good health and CMV-seropositive.

V and J are TRBV4-1 and TRBJ2-1; no clear D. V shed 3 bases and J shed 1 base, with 10 bases lying between them. From germline, CDR1 is MGHRA and CDR2 YSYEKL. The CDR3 contains 15 residues. The CDR3 DNA sequence: TGCGCCAGCAGCCATCTGACTGAGTCCTACAATGAGCAGTTCTTC. The encoded protein is CASSHLTESYNEQFF.

The V and J genes are TRBV6-1 and TRBJ1-1; a possible D gene is TRBD1 (5 bases). V lost 7 bases, J lost 3 bases, and 15 bases lay in between. CDR3 length: 14 amino acids. The germline V gene encodes CDR1 MNHNS and CDR2 SASEGT. The DNA of the CDR3 is TGTGCCAGCACCGCCGTGGGGGAGGACACTGAAGCTTTCTTT. Its translation: CASTAVGEDTEAFF.

V gene TRBV19 combines with J gene TRBJ2-7; TRBD1 matches 8 bases. This CDR3 spans 16 amino acids. J was trimmed by 3 bases and V by 3 bases; bases with no gene match: 10. The germline gives CDR1 LNHDA, CDR2 SQIVND (reference sequence). CDR3 residues: CASSMEGTGPLYEQYF. The CDR3 coding sequence is TGTGCCAGTAGTATGGAAGGGACAGGCCCCCTCTACGAGCAGTACTTC.

This clone came up a few times. The chain carries TRBV4-2 and TRBJ1-4; 7 bases are a match to TRBD1. The V segment lost 1 base and the J segment 5 bases; nucleotides outside the gene matches: 10. There are 17 residues in the CDR3. Germline CDR1 is LGHNA and CDR2 is YNFKEQ. CDR3 amino acids: CASSQAGGGRMNEKLFF. The DNA of the CDR3 is TGTGCCAGCAGCCAAGCAGGGGGTGGAAGAATGAATGAAAAACTGTTTTTT.

The rearrangement links TRBV7-8 to TRBJ2-1; 16 bases align to TRBD2. Germline CDR1 is SGHVS and CDR2 is FQNEAQ. The junction had 7 bases not matched to a gene; V was cut back by 5 bases and J by 12 bases. The CDR3 consists of 15 residues. Here the CDR3 reads CASSTGLAGGKGQFF. CDR3 in DNA: TGTGCCAGCAGCACGGGACTAGCGGGAGGGAAGGGGCAGTTCTTC.

This chain joins TRBV11-2 and TRBJ2-7, with 8 bases aligning to TRBD2. The CDR3 consists of 15 residues. The V and J ends lost 2 bases and 5 bases, in that order; junction bases with no gene match: 8. Germline CDR1 is SGHAT and CDR2 is FQNNGV. The DNA for the CDR3 is TGTGCCAGCAGCTTACAGCGGGAGAGTTCCCACGAGCAGTACTTC. Amino acids: CASSLQRESSHEQYF.

V and J are TRBV4-3 and TRBJ2-5; 10 bases map to TRBD2. Losses at the gene ends were 0 bases for V and 5 bases for J; bases not matched to a gene: 6. CDR1 and CDR2 from the germline V gene are LGHNA and YSLEER. The CDR3 loop spans 16 amino acids. The CDR3 region has the DNA TGCGCCAGCAGCCAAGATCCAGCGGGAGGGTCCGAGACCCAGTACTTC. Translated, it gives CASSQDPAGGSETQYF.

J is TRBJ2-7 and V is TRBV6-5, with 7 bases matching TRBD2. V lost 10 bases to trimming and J lost 2 bases; unmatched junction nucleotides: 8. This CDR3 region has 13 residues. Per the germline V gene, CDR1 is MNHEY and CDR2 is SVGAGI. As DNA, the CDR3 is TGTGCCACACGGGGAGGGTCAACCTACGAGCAGTACTTC. Encoded protein: CATRGGSTYEQYF.

This clone was picked up one time. The chain is built from TRBV7-9 and TRBJ2-1; 9 bases are a match to TRBD2. V lost 4 bases and J lost 4; bases outside the gene matches: 17. The germline gives CDR1 SEHNR, CDR2 FQNEAQ (reference sequence). This CDR3 contains 19 residues. CDR3 sequence: CASSYSSTPASGDYNEQFF. In nucleotides, the CDR3 is TGTGCCAGCAGCTACTCGTCGACGCCGGCTAGCGGGGATTACAATGAGCAGTTCTTC. Using reference TRBV7-9 and TRBJ2-1 for the parts outside the CDR3, the full variable domain is DTGVSQNPRHKITKRGQNVTFRCDPISEHNRLYWYRQTLGQGPEFLTYFQNEAQLEKSRLLSDRFSAERPKGSFSTLEIQRTEQGDSAMYLCASSYSSTPASGDYNEQFFGPGTRLTVL.